Listed below are T cell receptor beta chains from one sample, sequenced in a study of cytomegalovirus exposure and HLA in healthy donors. Profiled with immunoSEQ multiplex PCR; TCRdb holds only in-frame clones, not every one. This table has approximately 120,000 clones, roughly 80% appearing once. Sequencing was performed on PBMCs. Receptors originate from a female donor in good health and CMV-seronegative. The CDR3 runs from the conserved cysteine through the conserved F or W. Each record gives: D gene, CDR3 length, V gene, clone size, J gene, CDR3 DNA, CDR3 protein. D genes are given only for firm matches. A row's size may be missing; if present it is once, few, many or a size class.

d_gene: TRBD1
len: 16
v_gene: TRBV27
abundance: once
j_gene: TRBJ2-7
CDR3nt: TGTGCCAGCAGCCCCCCCCGGACAGGGGGATTCTACGAGCAGTACTTC
CDR3aa: CASSPPRTGGFYEQYF

d_gene: TRBD1
len: 13
v_gene: TRBV5-6
abundance: -
j_gene: TRBJ2-7
CDR3nt: TGTGCCAGCAGCTTCCTCGAGGGGGCGAAGCAGTACTTC
CDR3aa: CASSFLEGAKQYF

d_gene: -
len: 12
v_gene: TRBV6-5
abundance: -
j_gene: TRBJ1-1
CDR3nt: TGTGCCAGCAGTTACCAAACAGGTGAAGCTTTCTTT
CDR3aa: CASSYQTGEAFF

d_gene: -
len: 15
v_gene: TRBV6-5
abundance: -
j_gene: TRBJ2-1
CDR3nt: TGTGCCAGCAGTTTTCCGGGGGTACTGGGCAATGAGCAGTTCTTC
CDR3aa: CASSFPGVLGNEQFF

d_gene: -
len: 13
v_gene: TRBV15
abundance: -
j_gene: TRBJ2-7
CDR3nt: TGTGCCACCAGCTCCCGAGGGGGGGACGAGCAGTACTTC
CDR3aa: CATSSRGGDEQYF

d_gene: -
len: 14
v_gene: TRBV6-1
abundance: -
j_gene: TRBJ1-2
CDR3nt: TGTGCCAGCAGTGAAGGCACAGCCAACTATGGCTACACCTTC
CDR3aa: CASSEGTANYGYTF

d_gene: -
len: 13
v_gene: TRBV6-6
abundance: -
j_gene: TRBJ1-2
CDR3nt: TGTGCCAGCAGTCAGACGGGGGATTATGGCTACACCTTC
CDR3aa: CASSQTGDYGYTF

d_gene: TRBD1
len: 15
v_gene: TRBV6-5
abundance: -
j_gene: TRBJ1-6
CDR3nt: TGTGCCAGCAGTTCCTCCGGGACAGGACGTTCACCCCTCCACTTT
CDR3aa: CASSSSGTGRSPLHF

d_gene: TRBD1
len: 15
v_gene: TRBV7-2
abundance: -
j_gene: TRBJ2-5
CDR3nt: TGTGCCAGCAGCTTAGGTTTAAGGGGGCATGAGACCCAGTACTTC
CDR3aa: CASSLGLRGHETQYF

d_gene: TRBD1
len: 14
v_gene: TRBV5-1
abundance: once
j_gene: TRBJ2-5
CDR3nt: TGCGCCAGCAGCTTGGGAGGGGGCATAGAGACCCAGTACTTC
CDR3aa: CASSLGGGIETQYF

d_gene: TRBD2
len: 22
v_gene: TRBV9
abundance: -
j_gene: TRBJ2-1
CDR3nt: TGTGCCAGCAGCGTAGCTACATTCGTGGGACTAGCGGGGGGGCGGTCACAGAATGAGCAGTTCTTC
CDR3aa: CASSVATFVGLAGGRSQNEQFF

d_gene: -
len: 15
v_gene: TRBV7-5
abundance: -
j_gene: TRBJ1-2
CDR3nt: TGTGCCAGAAGCTTAGAAGGGACAGCTAACTATGGCTACACCTTC
CDR3aa: CARSLEGTANYGYTF

d_gene: TRBD1
len: 14
v_gene: TRBV7-7
abundance: -
j_gene: TRBJ1-5
CDR3nt: TGTGCTAGCAGCCTCGACAGGGGTTTTCAGCCCCAGCATTTT
CDR3aa: CASSLDRGFQPQHF

d_gene: -
len: 13
v_gene: TRBV6-1
abundance: -
j_gene: TRBJ2-1
CDR3nt: TGTGCCAGCAGTGAATCGCTTAGCAATGAGCAGTTCTTC
CDR3aa: CASSESLSNEQFF

d_gene: -
len: 13
v_gene: TRBV5-5
abundance: -
j_gene: TRBJ1-1
CDR3nt: TGTGCCAGCAGCCCAGAGGCTCTTACTGAAGCTTTCTTT
CDR3aa: CASSPEALTEAFF

d_gene: TRBD2
len: 18
v_gene: TRBV4-1
abundance: -
j_gene: TRBJ2-7
CDR3nt: TGCGCCAGCAGCCAAGGGATGGGACTAGCGGGGGCAGGGTACGAGCAGTACTTC
CDR3aa: CASSQGMGLAGAGYEQYF

d_gene: TRBD2
len: 15
v_gene: TRBV9
abundance: -
j_gene: TRBJ2-7
CDR3nt: TGTGCCAGCAGCGTAGGGGAGCGGGGCTCCTACGAGCAGTACTTC
CDR3aa: CASSVGERGSYEQYF

d_gene: TRBD2
len: 15
v_gene: TRBV14
abundance: -
j_gene: TRBJ2-3
CDR3nt: TGTGCCAGCGGGTCTGGGCGGGGGGTTTCAGATACGCAGTATTTT
CDR3aa: CASGSGRGVSDTQYF

d_gene: -
len: 12
v_gene: TRBV18
abundance: -
j_gene: TRBJ2-3
CDR3nt: TGTGCCAGCTCAGGACTAAGAGATACGCAGTATTTT
CDR3aa: CASSGLRDTQYF

d_gene: -
len: 11
v_gene: TRBV29-1
abundance: -
j_gene: TRBJ2-3
CDR3nt: TGCAGCGTTGTACCCGGGGATACGCAGTATTTT
CDR3aa: CSVVPGDTQYF

d_gene: -
len: 15
v_gene: TRBV4-1
abundance: -
j_gene: TRBJ1-5
CDR3nt: TGCGCCAGCAGCCAAGAAGGGGGTGGGAATCAGCCCCAGCATTTT
CDR3aa: CASSQEGGGNQPQHF

d_gene: TRBD1
len: 19
v_gene: TRBV19
abundance: once
j_gene: TRBJ2-5
CDR3nt: TGTGCCAGTACCCCTGGCGGGGTAGGACAGGGGGCCTTTGCGCGGACCCAGTACTTC
CDR3aa: CASTPGGVGQGAFARTQYF

d_gene: -
len: 15
v_gene: TRBV6-1
abundance: -
j_gene: TRBJ2-2
CDR3nt: TGTGCCAGCAGTGAAGGGGCAGGTTCCACCGGGGAGCTGTTTTTT
CDR3aa: CASSEGAGSTGELFF

d_gene: -
len: 15
v_gene: TRBV15
abundance: -
j_gene: TRBJ2-5
CDR3nt: TGTGCCACCAGCAGAGGTACAGAAATTGTAGAGACCCAGTACTTC
CDR3aa: CATSRGTEIVETQYF

d_gene: TRBD2
len: 14
v_gene: TRBV19
abundance: once
j_gene: TRBJ2-7
CDR3nt: TGTGCCAGTAGTTTCGCGGGGGGGTTCTACGAGCAGTACTTC
CDR3aa: CASSFAGGFYEQYF

d_gene: -
len: 15
v_gene: TRBV6-5
abundance: -
j_gene: TRBJ1-2
CDR3nt: TGTGCCAGCAGCCTCTCAGGCACCTCTAACTATGGCTACACCTTC
CDR3aa: CASSLSGTSNYGYTF

d_gene: -
len: 16
v_gene: TRBV7-2
abundance: once
j_gene: TRBJ2-2
CDR3nt: TGTGCCAGCAGTTTAAGGGGGATGTCAACGGGCGGGGAGCTGTTTTTT
CDR3aa: CASSLRGMSTGGELFF

d_gene: -
len: 14
v_gene: TRBV5-4
abundance: few
j_gene: TRBJ1-4
CDR3nt: TGTGCCAGCAGCTTGGAGGCAGGTCGGGGGGAACTGTTTTTT
CDR3aa: CASSLEAGRGELFF

d_gene: -
len: 15
v_gene: TRBV13
abundance: -
j_gene: TRBJ2-5
CDR3nt: TGTGCCAGCAGCGATGGCCGAGTTAGCCGAGAGACCCAGTACTTC
CDR3aa: CASSDGRVSRETQYF

d_gene: TRBD1
len: 15
v_gene: TRBV5-1
abundance: -
j_gene: TRBJ2-5
CDR3nt: TGCGCCAGCAGCTTGGCTGAGGGGGCTAGGGAGACCCAGTACTTC
CDR3aa: CASSLAEGARETQYF

d_gene: -
len: 15
v_gene: TRBV7-9
abundance: -
j_gene: TRBJ2-4
CDR3nt: TGTGCCAGCAGCCGGGATATTCTAGCCAAAAACATTCAGTACTTC
CDR3aa: CASSRDILAKNIQYF

d_gene: -
len: 13
v_gene: TRBV7-3
abundance: -
j_gene: TRBJ1-4
CDR3nt: TGTGCCAGCAGCCCAGGCAGGGGCGAAAAACTGTTTTTT
CDR3aa: CASSPGRGEKLFF

d_gene: -
len: 13
v_gene: TRBV5-1
abundance: -
j_gene: TRBJ2-7
CDR3nt: TGCGCCAGCAGCTTGGGGGCAGGGAGGGAGCAGTACTTC
CDR3aa: CASSLGAGREQYF

d_gene: -
len: 17
v_gene: TRBV21-1
abundance: -
j_gene: TRBJ1-2
CDR3nt: TGTGCCAGCAGCAAATGTGCGGAGCGACGCGAGGACTATGGCTACACCTTC
CDR3aa: CASSKCAERREDYGYTF

d_gene: -
len: 12
v_gene: TRBV30
abundance: -
j_gene: TRBJ1-4
CDR3nt: TGTGCCCTCGAACGAGGTGATGAAAAACTGTTTTTT
CDR3aa: CALERGDEKLFF

d_gene: TRBD2
len: 16
v_gene: TRBV30
abundance: once
j_gene: TRBJ2-2
CDR3nt: TGTGCCTGGAGTGCGGCTAGCGGGGGGCCCACCGGGGAGCTGTTTTTT
CDR3aa: CAWSAASGGPTGELFF

d_gene: TRBD1
len: 15
v_gene: TRBV9
abundance: once
j_gene: TRBJ2-5
CDR3nt: TGTGCCAGCAGCGTATTGGGGACAGGGGAAGAGACCCAGTACTTC
CDR3aa: CASSVLGTGEETQYF

d_gene: -
len: 13
v_gene: TRBV30
abundance: once
j_gene: TRBJ1-1
CDR3nt: TGTGCCTGGGGCGGGACGGCGAACACTGAAGCTTTCTTT
CDR3aa: CAWGGTANTEAFF

d_gene: -
len: 11
v_gene: TRBV19
abundance: few
j_gene: TRBJ1-1
CDR3nt: TGTGCCAGTCTAGGGAACACTGAAGCTTTCTTT
CDR3aa: CASLGNTEAFF

d_gene: -
len: 14
v_gene: TRBV11-2
abundance: -
j_gene: TRBJ1-2
CDR3nt: TGTGCCAGCAGCTTAGGGCAGGGGAACTATGGCTACACCTTC
CDR3aa: CASSLGQGNYGYTF

d_gene: TRBD1
len: 15
v_gene: TRBV30
abundance: -
j_gene: TRBJ2-2
CDR3nt: TGTGCCTGGAGTCCAACCACAGGGGGCGGAGGGGAGCTGTTTTTT
CDR3aa: CAWSPTTGGGGELFF